A single sample is the source of the 19 T cell receptor beta chains below, sequenced in a study of blood T cell repertoires in COVID-19. Generated by immunoSEQ multiplex PCR, the TCRdb table keeps only in-frame clones and is missing some. This sample has 110,000 to 150,000 clones, with 86% found just once. The sequenced sample was PBMCs or T cells enriched from blood (not recorded which). The origin of the receptors is a man in his fifties or sixties who had recovered from COVID-19.

The V gene is TRBV19, the J gene TRBJ1-1; 10 bases map to TRBD1. V dropped 4 bases and J dropped 2; count of bases not matched to a gene: 10. This CDR3 is built from 17 residues. Germline CDR1 reads LNHDA; CDR2 reads SQIVND (reference sequence). The chain's CDR3 is CASSTDRGRGENTEAFF. CDR3 nucleotide sequence: TGTGCCAGTAGTACAGACAGGGGGCGTGGAGAAAACACTGAAGCTTTCTTT.

V usage is TRBV30 and J usage is TRBJ1-1; 7 nucleotides match TRBD1. V lost 5 bases, J lost 4 bases, and 7 bases stayed unmatched. The CDR3 is made up of 13 amino acids. Germline V gene data show CDR1 as GTSNPN and CDR2 as SVGIG (reference sequence). CDR3 DNA: TGTGCCTGGTCGACAGGGACGGCCACTGAAGCTTTCTTT. This translates into CAWSTGTATEAFF.

The rearrangement joins TRBV7-2 to TRBJ2-1, with 9 positions matching TRBD2. The trim removed 2 bases at V and 4 bases at J, leaving 3 bases unmatched. The CDR3 consists of 15 residues. From germline, CDR1 is SGHTA and CDR2 FQGNSA. The CDR3 DNA is TGTGCCAGCAGCTTAAGTAGCGGGGGTTACAATGAGCAGTTCTTC. Residues: CASSLSSGGYNEQFF.

V and J are TRBV2 and TRBJ1-6, with 8 positions matching TRBD1. The CDR3 runs to 15 residues. CDR1 is SNHLY, CDR2 FYNNEI, per germline. With 7 bases clipped from V and 7 bases from J, the junction kept 9 bases outside the gene matches. CDR3 coding DNA: TGTGCCAGCACCGACAGGGGTTTGAGGAATTCACCCCTCCACTTT. Its translation: CASTDRGLRNSPLHF.

This clone was seen a handful of times. V and J are TRBV7-9 and TRBJ2-2; no clear D. Trimming removed 5 bases from V and 4 bases from J, with 8 bases in between. The CDR3 runs 13 residues. Germline V gene sequence: CDR1 SEHNR, CDR2 FQNEAQ (reference sequence). The DNA of the CDR3 is TGTGCCAGCAGCACAGACGGCACCGGGGAGCTGTTTTTT. Translated: CASSTDGTGELFF.

The CDR3 DNA sequence: TGTGCCAGCAGTCCAGGACTAGCGGGAAGACAAGAGACCCAGTACTTC. The encoded protein is CASSPGLAGRQETQYF. V gene TRBV28 combines with J gene TRBJ2-5; 12 bases agree with TRBD2. This CDR3 region has 16 residues. With 5 bases clipped from V and 2 bases from J, the junction kept 6 bases outside the gene matches. Germline V lookup: CDR1 MDHEN, CDR2 SYDVKM. Drawing the rest from reference TRBV28 and TRBJ2-5, the complete variable domain is DVKVTQSSRYLVKRTGEKVFLECVQDMDHENMFWYRQDPGLGLRLIYFSYDVKMKEKGDIPEGYSVSREKKERFSLILESASTNQTSMYLCASSPGLAGRQETQYFGPGTRLLVL.

The chain uses TRBV7-2 and TRBJ2-7, with D possibly TRBD1 on 6 matching bases. Deletions cut 4 bases from V and 0 bases from J, with 13 bases between. This CDR3 region has 15 residues. In germline, CDR1 is SGHTA, CDR2 FQGNSA. The CDR3 is CASSSTGTISYEQYF. CDR3 bases: TGTGCCAGCAGCTCCACCGGGACAATCTCCTACGAGCAGTACTTC.

The chain carries TRBV5-1 and TRBJ2-1, with 10 bases fitting TRBD2. The CDR3 consists of 14 residues. The V gene's germline CDR1 is SGHRS and CDR2 YFSETQ. The V segment lost 4 bases and the J segment 5 bases; nucleotides outside the gene matches: 3. In DNA form, the CDR3 reads TGCGCCAGCAGCCTCGGACTAGCGGACAATGAGCAGTTCTTC. The encoded protein is CASSLGLADNEQFF. Together with reference TRBV5-1 and TRBJ2-1, the CDR3 gives the full variable domain: KAGVTQTPRYLIKTRGQQVTLSCSPISGHRSVSWYQQTPGQGLQFLFEYFSETQRNKGNFPGRFSGRQFSNSRSEMNVSTLELGDSALYLCASSLGLADNEQFFGPGTRLTVL.

This clone was detected only once. The rearrangement links TRBV9 to TRBJ2-5, with TRBD2 matching 8 bases. From germline, CDR1 is SGDLS and CDR2 YYNGEE. V lost 2 bases, J lost 2 bases, and 2 bases stayed unmatched. The CDR3 has 14 residues. The CDR3 nucleotides are TGTGCCAGCAGCGTCCTAGCGGGTCAAGAGACCCAGTACTTC. It translates to CASSVLAGQETQYF.

The chain links TRBV7-2 to TRBJ1-5, with D maybe TRBD1 (5 bases). CDR3 length: 16 amino acids. CDR1 is SGHTA, CDR2 FQGNSA, per germline. Trimming cost V 0 bases and J 1 base, with 10 bases left between them. CDR3 DNA: TGTGCCAGCAGCTTAGCAGGGGTAGGGAGCAATCAGCCCCAGCATTTT. This encodes CASSLAGVGSNQPQHF.

The rearrangement links TRBV4-2 to TRBJ2-7; a weak D match, TRBD1 (5 bases). CDR1 is LGHNA, CDR2 YNFKEQ, per germline. The CDR3 totals 16 residues. Trimming shortened V by 0 bases and J by 0 bases, and 12 bases separated the two germline ends. CDR3 amino acids: CASSQEGAISSYEQYF. The CDR3 DNA reads TGTGCCAGCAGCCAAGAAGGGGCGATAAGCTCCTACGAGCAGTACTTC.

The J gene is TRBJ1-4, the V gene TRBV18, with D unresolved. The CDR3 totals 16 residues. Germline V CDR1 and CDR2: KGHSH, LQKENI. V was pared by 3 bases and J by 0 bases, with 11 bases between. This CDR3 reads CASSPRGSATNEKLFF. Here the CDR3 DNA reads TGTGCCAGCTCACCTCGCGGCTCCGCAACTAATGAAAAACTGTTTTTT.

V is TRBV30 and J is TRBJ2-3, with a weak D call TRBD2 (6 bases). The germline V gene has CDR1 GTSNPN and CDR2 SVGIG (reference sequence). Deletions cut 4 bases from V and 2 bases from J, with 16 bases between. The CDR3 sequence is 15 residues long. The CDR3 loop is CAWTFGLAITDTQYF. CDR3 coding DNA: TGTGCCTGGACCTTTGGGCTAGCGATCACAGATACGCAGTATTTT.

The genes are TRBV3-1 (or the pseudogene TRBV3-2) and TRBJ1-4; no firm D call. Germline CDR1 and CDR2: LGHDT and YNNKEL (reference sequence). Trimming stripped 0 bases from V and 11 bases from J, with 16 bases between. CDR3 size: 15 residues. This CDR3 reads CASSQDRMASMKLFF. The DNA for the CDR3 is TGTGCCAGCAGCCAAGACAGGATGGCCTCTATGAAACTGTTTTTT.

The chain joins TRBV11-2 to TRBJ2-1; the D is unclear. The CDR3 extends over 13 amino acids. Trimming took 5 bases from V and 3 from J, leaving 8 bases between them. Germline assignment: CDR1 SGHAT and CDR2 FQNNGV. CDR3 DNA sequence: TGTGCCAGCAGCCCACAGAGCTACAATGAGCAGTTCTTC. It codes for CASSPQSYNEQFF.

The rearrangement joins TRBV11-2 to TRBJ1-6; D might be TRBD1 (5 bases). Per the germline V gene, CDR1 is SGHAT and CDR2 is FQNNGV. V was pared by 3 bases and J by 7 bases, with 10 bases between. CDR3 length: 14 amino acids. The CDR3 reads CASSFNGGNSPLHF. CDR3 DNA: TGTGCCAGCAGCTTCAACGGGGGAAATTCACCCCTCCACTTT.

The chain carries TRBV28 and TRBJ2-7; 8 bases are a match to TRBD1. The V gene end was trimmed by 1 base and the J gene end by 2 bases; junction bases not matched to a gene: 1. In germline, CDR1 is MDHEN, CDR2 SYDVKM. CDR3 size: 14 residues. This chain's CDR3 is CASSLSGGAYEQYF. The DNA for the CDR3 is TGTGCCAGCAGTTTATCAGGGGGCGCCTACGAGCAGTACTTC.

This rearrangement joins TRBV5-5 to TRBJ2-1; 7 positions agree with TRBD1. Germline V CDR1 and CDR2: SGHKS, YYEKEE (reference sequence). This CDR3 is 13 amino acids long. V shed 3 bases and J 9 bases; nucleotides not matched to a gene: 6. CDR3 nucleotide sequence: TGTGCCAGCAGCTGGACACAGGGGTCTGAGCAGTTCTTC. It yields the protein CASSWTQGSEQFF.

This clone came up once. The gene calls are TRBV18 and TRBJ2-1; 10 bases align to TRBD2. Germline V gene lookup returns CDR1 KGHSH and CDR2 LQKENI. There are 18 residues in the CDR3. With 8 bases clipped from V and 1 base from J, the junction kept 14 bases outside the gene matches. CDR3 in DNA: TGTGCCAGCACCCCAACTAGCGGGAAAATGGGTTCCTACAATGAGCAGTTCTTC. Residues: CASTPTSGKMGSYNEQFF. Full variable domain (missing parts from reference TRBV18 and TRBJ2-1): NAGVMQNPRHLVRRRGQEARLRCSPMKGHSHVYWYRQLPEEGLKFMVYLQKENIIDESGMPKERFSAEFPKEGPSILRIQQVVRGDSAAYFCASTPTSGKMGSYNEQFFGPGTRLTVL.